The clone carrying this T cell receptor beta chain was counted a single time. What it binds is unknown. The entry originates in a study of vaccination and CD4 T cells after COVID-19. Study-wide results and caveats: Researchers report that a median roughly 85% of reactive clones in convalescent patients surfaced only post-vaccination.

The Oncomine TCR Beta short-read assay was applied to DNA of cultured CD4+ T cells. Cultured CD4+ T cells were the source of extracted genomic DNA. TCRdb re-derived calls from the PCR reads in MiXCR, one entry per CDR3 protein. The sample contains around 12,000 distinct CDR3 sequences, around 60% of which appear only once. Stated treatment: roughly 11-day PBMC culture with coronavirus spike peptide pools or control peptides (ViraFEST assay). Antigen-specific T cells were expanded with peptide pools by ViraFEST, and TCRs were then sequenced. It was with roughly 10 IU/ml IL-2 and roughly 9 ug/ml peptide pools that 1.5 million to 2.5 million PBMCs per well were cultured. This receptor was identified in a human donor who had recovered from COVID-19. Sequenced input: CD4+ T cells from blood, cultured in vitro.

The CDR3 DNA reads TGTGCCATCAGCGGCTCAGCCGGGGAGCTGTTTTTT. Protein product: CAISGSAGELFF. The chain carries TRBV10-3 and TRBJ2-2, with no clear D. Per germline, CDR1 ENHRY and CDR2 SYGVKD. Deletions cut 6 bases from V and 6 bases from J, with 8 bases between. This CDR3 is built from 12 residues.